By sample share, the clone carrying this T cell receptor beta chain is medium-sized. Its antigen is undetermined. Treg sorting used a CD4+CD25+CD127-/low gate. TRBV12-4/TRBJ1-2 clonotypes were amplified with adaptor-ligated barcode primers. From the multiplex PCR reads, TCRdb called clonotypes with MiXCR, one entry per CDR3 protein. The sample consists of over 2,000 distinct CDR3 sequences, about 2.4% of them appearing once. This CDR3 has 15 amino acids. Trimming removed 5 bases from V and 9 bases from J, with 22 bases in between. Regarding the study as a whole: Around 13% of tumor Treg sequences matched naive CD4+ cells. The TCR gene usage of tumor memory CD4+ T cells clustered together with blood and lymph node memory CD4+ cells and with lymph node naive CD4+ cells. Greatest tumor Treg TCR overlap was with tumor naive CD4+ cells.

Sequences were obtained from tumor-infiltrating Tregs sorted from the breast tumor. The receptor was derived from a female donor with breast cancer. The V and J genes are TRBV12-3 or TRBV12-4 and TRBJ1-2; D remains ambiguous. CDR3 sequence reads: CASSPRAGFTYSYTF. DNA of the CDR3: TGTGCCAGCAGTCCCCGGGCAGGTTTTACGTACAGCTACACCTTC.